The 17 T cell receptor beta chains below all came from one sample that was sequenced in a study of vaccination effects on CD4 cells after COVID-19. Assay: immunoSEQ multiplex PCR; the TCRdb copy retains only in-frame clones and omits some. The data hold 20,000 to 25,000 clones, with around 80% observed a single time. ViraFEST used viral peptide pools to expand antigen-specific CD4+ T cells before sequencing. Following 10 days of culture, CD4+ T cells were isolated. Between March and December 2020, the person had a SARS-CoV-2 infection that PCR confirmed. These receptors are not linked to any known antigen. The sample consisted of CD4+ T cells from PBMCs cultured with a peptide pool, taken before COVID-19 vaccination. These receptors were obtained from a human donor who had a prior SARS-CoV-2 infection.

This chain links TRBV5-1 with TRBJ2-7; no firm D call. This CDR3 region has 16 residues. The germline V gene encodes CDR1 SGHRS and CDR2 YFSETQ. Trimming took 4 bases from V and 1 from J, leaving 18 bases between them. CDR3 DNA: TGCGCCAGCAGCCCGTATTCCGCATGGCAATCCTACGAGCAGTACTTC. This translates into CASSPYSAWQSYEQYF.

Only one count was recorded for this clone. The V and J genes are TRBV5-1 and TRBJ1-2; 8 positions agree with TRBD1. The J segment lost 4 bases and the V segment lost 4 bases, leaving 3 bases of the junction unmatched. This CDR3 has 13 amino acids. Germline V gene data show CDR1 as SGHRS and CDR2 as YFSETQ. CDR3 sequence reads: CASSQGAVYGYTF. The CDR3 DNA sequence: TGCGCCAGCAGCCAGGGGGCCGTCTATGGCTACACCTTC.

The gene calls are TRBV5-1 and TRBJ1-1, with no clear D. V was cut by 2 bases and J by 1 base, with 6 bases left in between. This CDR3 region has 13 residues. Germline values: CDR1 SGHRS, CDR2 YFSETQ. For the CDR3, the DNA is TGCGCCAGCAGCTTTGTCGGGAACACTGAAGCTTTCTTT. Translating it yields CASSFVGNTEAFF.

The chain links TRBV7-2 to TRBJ2-3, with 9 bases that match TRBD2. The germline gives CDR1 SGHTA, CDR2 FQGNSA. CDR3 length: 15 residues. The J segment lost 5 bases and the V segment lost 6 bases, leaving 9 bases of the junction unmatched. The CDR3 region has the DNA TGTGCCAGCAGGCCCAGACTAGCGGCCCAAGATACGCAGTATTTT. Protein: CASRPRLAAQDTQYF.

This rearrangement joins TRBV6-5 to TRBJ2-5; TRBD1 aligns across 11 bases. The CDR3 covers 14 residues. Per the germline V gene, CDR1 is MNHEY and CDR2 is SVGAGI. V shed 5 bases and J 5 bases; nucleotides not matched to a gene: 4. This chain's CDR3 is CASSTDRGLETQYF. CDR3 DNA: TGTGCCAGCAGTACGGACAGGGGGCTGGAGACCCAGTACTTC.

The gene calls are TRBV7-2 and TRBJ2-3; D gene uncertain. The CDR3 has 14 amino acids. From germline, CDR1 is SGHTA and CDR2 FQGNSA. The ends were cut back, 0 bases at V and 2 bases at J, with 6 bases in the middle. Here the CDR3 reads CASSLARNTDTQYF. DNA for the CDR3: TGTGCCAGCAGCTTAGCCCGTAACACAGATACGCAGTATTTT.

V gene TRBV6-2 or TRBV6-3 combines with J gene TRBJ2-5; maybe TRBD2 (5 bases). CDR1 is MNHEY and CDR2 is SVGEGT in the germline V gene. Trimming took off 5 bases at V and 1 base at J, with 11 bases between the two ends. The CDR3 has 14 amino acids. The CDR3 bases are TGTGCCAGCAGTAAACACCGGGGCCAAGAGACCCAGTACTTC. This gives the protein CASSKHRGQETQYF.

The V and J genes are TRBV5-6 and TRBJ2-7, with 7 bases fitting TRBD1. This CDR3 is 14 amino acids long. The germline V gene has CDR1 SGHDT and CDR2 YYEEEE. Trimming at V came to 4 bases and at J to 1 base, leaving 5 bases not matched to a gene. The CDR3 sequence is CASSADRLSYEQYF. CDR3 DNA sequence: TGTGCCAGCAGCGCGGACAGGCTGTCCTACGAGCAGTACTTC.

The chain combines TRBV9 with TRBJ2-5; unclear D gene. V lost 1 base to trimming and J lost 7 bases, with 11 bases between them. The germline CDR1 and CDR2 sequences are SGDLS and YYNGEE. There are 13 residues in the CDR3. CDR3 bases: TGTGCCAGCAGCGTAATGGACGAAGGGACCCAGTACTTC. Its translation is CASSVMDEGTQYF.

This sequence joins TRBV7-9 and TRBJ1-5, with D tentatively TRBD1 (6 bases). The CDR3 is made up of 14 amino acids. V lost 8 bases, J lost 11 bases, and 22 bases lay in between. Per the germline V gene, CDR1 is SEHNR and CDR2 is FQNEAQ (reference sequence). The CDR3 DNA reads TGTGCCAGCGGCGACGACAGTCGTGGACAGTCCCAGCATTTT. Encoded protein: CASGDDSRGQSQHF.

The genes are TRBV5-1 and TRBJ1-2; TRBD1 aligns across 7 bases. V lost 1 base to trimming and J lost 0 bases; unmatched junction nucleotides: 6. The germline V gene has CDR1 SGHRS and CDR2 YFSETQ. This CDR3 region has 16 residues. The CDR3 DNA follows: TGCGCCAGCAGCTTGACAGGGGCGCTCTCTAACTATGGCTACACCTTC. Encoded protein: CASSLTGALSNYGYTF.

CDR3 coding DNA: TGTGCCAGCAGCGTAGCCCCCGGGACAGGGACTGAAGCTTTCTTT. It translates to CASSVAPGTGTEAFF. This chain links TRBV9 with TRBJ1-1, with 9 nucleotides matching TRBD1. Germline CDR1 reads SGDLS; CDR2 reads YYNGEE. The CDR3 loop spans 15 amino acids. Trimming at V came to 0 bases and at J to 5 bases, leaving 5 bases not matched to a gene.

V is TRBV6-1 and J is TRBJ2-2; D call uncertain. CDR1 is MNHNS, CDR2 SASEGT, per germline. V was clipped by 4 bases and J by 4 bases, with 16 bases between them. This CDR3 is built from 16 residues. CDR3 in DNA: TGTGCCAGCAGTGGACTTCAGGTTGAGAGCACCGGGGAGCTGTTTTTT. Translating gives CASSGLQVESTGELFF.

This clone was observed a single time. J is TRBJ2-7 and V is TRBV6-5; a possible D gene is TRBD1 (5 bases). CDR1 is MNHEY, CDR2 SVGAGI, per germline. Trimming shortened V by 5 bases and J by 2 bases, and 13 bases separated the two germline ends. This CDR3 is 14 amino acids long. CDR3 amino acids: CASSKDIPPYEQYF. The CDR3 DNA reads TGTGCCAGCAGTAAGGACATTCCCCCCTACGAGCAGTACTTC.

The chain is built from TRBV2 and TRBJ1-5; 7 bases map to TRBD1. V was clipped by 6 bases and J by 1 base; unmatched bases: 3. The CDR3 consists of 14 residues. CDR1 is SNHLY and CDR2 is FYNNEI in the germline V gene. CDR3 amino acids: CASSPGQSNQPQHF. CDR3 nucleotides: TGTGCCAGCAGCCCGGGACAGAGCAATCAGCCCCAGCATTTT. Looking up the rest from reference TRBV2 and TRBJ1-5 gives the full variable domain: EPEVTQTPSHQVTQMGQEVILRCVPISNHLYFYWYRQILGQKVEFLVSFYNNEISEKSEIFDDQFSVERPDGSNFTLKIRSTKLEDSAMYFCASSPGQSNQPQHFGDGTRLSIL.

This clone was observed a few times. V gene TRBV7-9 combines with J gene TRBJ2-2; D might be TRBD1 or TRBD2, each matching 6 bases. Trimming left V 5 bases short and J 6 bases short, with 19 bases between. The CDR3 runs to 16 residues. CDR1 SEHNR and CDR2 FQNEAQ come from the germline V gene (reference sequence). In DNA form, the CDR3 reads TGTGCCAGCAGCCGCGTTGGAGGGGGTTTGCCCGGGGAGCTGTTTTTT. As protein: CASSRVGGGLPGELFF.

The chain employs TRBV2 and TRBJ1-1; a possible D gene is TRBD1 (6 bases). Germline CDR1 reads SNHLY; CDR2 reads FYNNEI. The CDR3 is made up of 16 amino acids. Trimming cost V 4 bases and J 5 bases, with 20 bases left between them. The CDR3 DNA is TGTGCCAGCAGTGCAGAGCAGGGGTTCCTAGGGACTGAAGCTTTCTTT. It encodes CASSAEQGFLGTEAFF. The variable domain in full, with the rest retrieved from reference TRBV2 and TRBJ1-1, is EPEVTQTPSHQVTQMGQEVILRCVPISNHLYFYWYRQILGQKVEFLVSFYNNEISEKSEIFDDQFSVERPDGSNFTLKIRSTKLEDSAMYFCASSAEQGFLGTEAFFGQGTRLTVV.